The 18 T cell receptor beta chains below come from one sample, sequenced in a study of low-dose radiotherapy and immunotherapy resistance in tumors. TRAV- and TRBV-specific primers, spanning alpha and beta chains, primed first-strand cDNA. The authors ran around 20 PCR cycles to amplify TCRs with a constant-region primer and V-primer adapter. TCRdb ran MiXCR on the reads and lists one entry per CDR3 protein. The data contain about 7,200 distinct CDR3 sequences, approximately 53% of them singletons. The receptor set was obtained from a human donor with advanced metastatic prostate, ovarian, gallbladder or colorectal cancer (not recorded which). This table probably holds off-target reads from a library built for another chain.

V is TRBV7-3 and J is TRBJ2-2, with 8 bases aligning to TRBD1. This CDR3 is built from 17 residues. CDR1 and CDR2 (germline): SGHTA, FQGTGA. J was trimmed by 6 bases and V by 0 bases; bases with no gene match: 9. This chain's CDR3 is CASSLTVRQGTSGELFF. The CDR3 DNA reads as TGTGCCAGCAGCTTAACTGTGCGACAGGGGACGTCCGGGGAGCTGTTTTTT.

The V call is TRBV20-1, the J call TRBJ2-1; D is possibly TRBD1 (5 bases). Trimming pared 3 bases from V and 3 bases from J, leaving 18 bases between. The germline V gene has CDR1 DFQATT and CDR2 SNEGSKA (reference sequence). CDR3 length equals 16 residues. The CDR3 region is CSASSDSLGLYNEQFF. For the CDR3, the DNA is TGCAGTGCTAGTTCTGACAGCCTGGGGCTCTACAATGAGCAGTTCTTC.

The chain couples TRBV7-3 to TRBJ2-3; D is undetermined. Germline CDR1 and CDR2: SGHTA and FQGTGA. The length of the CDR3 is 14 residues. V was shortened by 5 bases and J by 4 bases, with 13 bases between the two germline ends. Here the CDR3 DNA reads TGTGCCAGCAGCACCATACCCGTGGCAGATACGCAGTATTTT. It specifies CASSTIPVADTQYF.

This clonotype was counted only a few times. This sequence joins TRBV29-1 and TRBJ2-7; weak D call: TRBD1 (6 bases). With 2 bases removed from V and 3 bases from J, the gap between germline ends came to 11 bases. This CDR3 region has 13 residues. Germline assignment: CDR1 SQVTM and CDR2 ANQGSEA. The CDR3 region has the DNA TGCAGCGTTGAAACGGACAGAAACTACGAGCAGTACTTC. Protein: CSVETDRNYEQYF.

The genes are TRBV3-1 and TRBJ2-1, with 8 nucleotides matching TRBD2. Germline V gene data show CDR1 as LGHDT and CDR2 as YNNKEL (reference sequence). Unmatched junction bases numbered 6, after V lost 1 base and J lost 4 bases. The CDR3 length is 16 residues. CDR3 sequence: CASSQATGGGYNEQFF. The CDR3 bases are TGTGCCAGCAGCCAAGCTACGGGAGGGGGATACAATGAGCAGTTCTTC.

This clonotype was detected only a few times. This chain uses TRBV5-3 with TRBJ2-5; D possibly corresponds to TRBD1 (5 bases). TRBV5-3 is known as an ORF, though its function is uncertain. V dropped 8 bases and J dropped 1 base, with 15 bases sitting between them. The CDR3 runs to 14 residues. The DNA of the CDR3 is TGTGCCAGCAGCCCCTGGGGCAGCCAAGAGACCCAGTACTTC. Translation: CASSPWGSQETQYF.

The chain joins TRBV14 to TRBJ1-6; no reliable D call. V was clipped by 1 base and J by 10 bases, with 14 bases between them. This CDR3 comprises 15 residues. The germline CDR1 and CDR2 sequences are SGHDN and FVKESK. The CDR3 DNA follows: TGTGCCAGCAGCCAAGGGGTCCGATTAACGTCACCCCTCCACTTT. Amino acid sequence: CASSQGVRLTSPLHF.

This clonotype was detected only a few times. This rearrangement joins TRBV7-8 to TRBJ2-1; a weak D match, TRBD2 (6 bases). The germline V gene encodes CDR1 SGHVS and CDR2 FQNEAQ. The V gene lost 5 bases and the J gene lost 5 bases, with 16 bases spanning the gap. CDR3 size: 15 residues. The CDR3 loop reads CASSLQDYSNNEQFF. CDR3 in DNA: TGTGCCAGCAGCCTACAGGACTACTCAAACAATGAGCAGTTCTTC.

This chain uses TRBV6-8 with TRBJ1-1; D gene uncertain. Looked up from germline, CDR1 is MNHGY and CDR2 is SAAAGT. The CDR3 sequence is 11 residues long. The ends were cut back, 8 bases at V and 7 bases at J, with 11 bases in the middle. The CDR3 is CASSGRGEAFF. In DNA form, the CDR3 reads TGTGCCAGCTCTGGGCGGGGTGAAGCTTTCTTT.

This clonotype was counted only a few times. The chain couples TRBV19 to TRBJ2-7; D may be TRBD1 or TRBD2 (5 bases each). The CDR3 loop spans 15 amino acids. Trimming left V 3 bases short and J 1 base short, with 13 bases between. Per germline, CDR1 LNHDA and CDR2 SQIVND (reference sequence). CDR3 sequence reads: CASSMRATASYEQYF. DNA for the CDR3: TGTGCCAGTAGTATGAGGGCGACAGCTTCCTACGAGCAGTACTTC.

The V and J genes are TRBV10-2 and TRBJ2-3, with no clear D. Trimming took 4 bases from V and 4 from J, leaving 15 bases between them. CDR3 length: 15 amino acids. Germline assignment: CDR1 WSHSY and CDR2 SAAADI. The CDR3 nucleotides read TGCGCCAGCAGTGGAGCCCGAAATACGCCAGATACGCAGTATTTT. Translated, it gives CASSGARNTPDTQYF.

This clonotype occurred a few times. V and J are TRBV12-3 or TRBV12-4 and TRBJ2-7; TRBD2 aligns across 11 bases. The CDR3 sequence is 14 residues long. Germline trimming cut 5 bases from V and 9 bases from J; bases unmatched to any gene: 9. The CDR3 DNA sequence: TGTGCCAGCAGTCCGGGACTAGCGGTGGTAGGGCAGTACTTC. It encodes CASSPGLAVVGQYF.

The chain recombines TRBV3-1 with TRBJ2-2; no clear D. Per the germline V gene, CDR1 is LGHDT and CDR2 is YNNKEL (reference sequence). V was trimmed by 5 bases and J by 0 bases, leaving 1 base between them. The CDR3 covers 12 residues. Here the CDR3 DNA reads TGTGCCAGCAGCGCGAACACCGGGGAGCTGTTTTTT. It specifies CASSANTGELFF. Filled out from reference TRBV3-1 and TRBJ2-2, the complete variable domain reads DTAVSQTPKYLVTQMGNDKSIKCEQNLGHDTMYWYKQDSKKFLKIMFSYNNKELIINETVPNRFSPKSPDKAHLNLHINSLELGDSAVYFCASSANTGELFFGEGSRLTVL.

The J gene is TRBJ1-1, the V gene TRBV3-1; possibly TRBD1 for D (6 bases). There are 12 residues in the CDR3. Trimming left V 8 bases short and J 0 bases short, with 7 bases between. CDR1 LGHDT and CDR2 YNNKEL come from the germline V gene (reference sequence). The CDR3 DNA follows: TGTGCCAGCGGACAGATGAACACTGAAGCTTTCTTT. This gives the protein CASGQMNTEAFF.

This clonotype was counted once. At one of its ends the junction is not consistent with the germline gene, which may arise from a read error. The genes are TRBV14 and TRBJ2-7; 7 nucleotides match TRBD1. The CDR3 runs 13 residues. Germline values: CDR1 SGHDN, CDR2 FVKESK. The CDR3 protein is CAGSLQGYGEQYF. The DNA for the CDR3 is TGTGCCGGCAGCCTACAGGGGTACGGCGAGCAGTACTTC. Looking up the rest from reference TRBV14 and TRBJ2-7 gives the full variable domain: EAGVTQFPSHSVIEKGQTVTLRCDPISGHDNLYWYRRVMGKEIKFLLHFVKESKQDESGMPNNRFLAERTGGTYSTLKVQPAELEDSGVYFCAGSLQGYGEQYFGPGTRLTVT.

The table lists this clonotype with a few counts. The V call is TRBV5-1, the J call TRBJ1-2; D gene ambiguous. This CDR3 has 14 residues. CDR1 is SGHRS and CDR2 is YFSETQ in the germline V gene. V lost 3 bases, J lost 2 bases, and 11 bases lay in between. The CDR3 sequence: CASSSSGANYGYTF. The CDR3 DNA follows: TGCGCCAGCAGCTCATCGGGCGCCAACTATGGCTACACCTTC.

J is TRBJ2-2 and V is TRBV20-1; 8 bases match TRBD1. The length of the CDR3 is 14 residues. CDR1 is DFQATT, CDR2 SNEGSKA, per germline (reference sequence). J gave up 4 bases and V 2 bases, and 3 bases lay outside the gene matches. The CDR3 is CSARQGATTGELFF. CDR3 nucleotides: TGCAGTGCTAGACAGGGGGCGACCACCGGGGAGCTGTTTTTT.

V gene TRBV7-6 combines with J gene TRBJ2-1; the D gene is possibly TRBD2 (7 bases). The V end was cut by 0 bases, the J end by 2 bases, with 8 bases between. The CDR3 is made up of 15 amino acids. CDR1 and CDR2 from the germline V gene are SGHVS and FNYEAQ. The CDR3: CASSLAGGPYNEQFF. CDR3 nucleotides: TGTGCCAGCAGCTTAGCGGGGGGGCCCTACAATGAGCAGTTCTTC.